Described below is a single T cell receptor beta chain sequence and its context. The specificity of this receptor is unknown. No base-level quality is on record; no much larger clone is a single base apart. This specimen belongs to a study of blood T cells in healthy people across ages (dated by TCRdb to the mid-2010s). For the wider study: In model experiments, template switching captured roughly one uniquely barcoded TCR beta cDNA molecule for every two T cells. The study measured age-related changes in TCR beta repertoire diversity using deep sequencing normalized with unique cDNA molecular identifiers. The donors were split into four age groups: young (average approximately 16 years), middle-aged (39), aged (approximately 60) and long-lived (roughly 80). The study analyzed two additional independent replicas of 1 million unique cDNA reads from the same blood draw for two donors, one aged 18 to 30 and one aged 80 or older.

The CDR3 sequence holds 11 residues, the cysteine and phenylalanine included. Only CDR3 DNA remains: 33 bases, in frame from the first base. CDR1 and CDR2, per the germline V gene, are KGHDR and SFDVKD. Trimming removed 4 bases from V and 4 bases from J, leaving 1 base between the germline ends. Library preparation employed 5' RACE. Sequencer: Illumina HiSeq 2500. A second roughly 6 to 11 cycle PCR used a sample-barcoded 5' primer and a J-beta primer mix. Each TCR beta cDNA molecule received a unique molecular identifier from a template-switch 5' adaptor carrying 12 random nucleotides. Each sample yielded at least 2.5 million CDR3-containing paired-end reads. First-strand cDNA was synthesized from all RNA with the Mint cDNA synthesis kit, primed by a TRBC-specific oligonucleotide. After uracil-DNA glycosylase treatment, a first 18-cycle PCR used universal primers M1SS and BC2_uni_R on all cDNA. The study's processing was this. Normalization of each sample was performed by random selection of 1 million high-quality reads, each carrying a distinct molecular identifier. Instead of being binned into consensus sequences, reads with shared molecular identifiers were discarded. MiTCR, with a Q25 quality threshold and the strictest error-elimination algorithm, was used for CDR3 identification, clonotype clustering and error correction. A nonparametric unseen species model with Euler transformation was used to estimate lower-bound total TCR beta diversity. TCRdb reworked the public reads: Q25 trimming with fastp, MiXCR clone assembly, productive beta chains retained. Each entry merges the rows of one CDR3 protein and shows their most common DNA and genes. The V and J calls and clone size are TCRdb's, not the authors'. For this sample the table gives roughly 1,100,000 distinct CDR3 sequences, of which about 23% were detected only once. The ten largest clones add up to approximately 0.75% of the sample.

Summary of the overall study and its limitations: Observed TCR beta diversity correlated strongly with the percentage of naive T cells measured by flow cytometry. Compared with the aged group, more naive CD4+ T cells, fewer expanded clones and increased TCR diversity were shown by the long-lived group, suggesting age selection. Bulk unsorted PBMC profiling prevented conclusive comparison of naive and antigen-experienced compartments. Total diversity estimates from one million sequenced T cells were considered lower bounds and underestimates. Observed TCR beta diversity per million T cells fell roughly linearly with age, and a significant reduction was already apparent by age roughly 40. Because donor CMV infection status was unknown, age-related changes in expanded clonotypes were potentially confounded.

Systemically healthy Caucasian individuals from Russia, 35 to 50 in total and aged about 6 to 95 years, were included as donors. Each donor gave about 10 milliliters of peripheral blood, drawn into EDTA-treated Vacutainer tubes. PBMCs were isolated by Ficoll-Paque density-gradient centrifugation, with at least 6 million obtained per sample. Trizol reagent was used to extract total RNA from the PBMCs, yielding at least 5.5 micrograms per sample. For every donor, an aliquot of PBMCs went through flow cytometry to measure the percentages of naive CD45RAhigh/CD27high T cells. These records were also assigned to another study, of T cells of mothers and their children. Per the second study: The donors were nine systemically healthy Caucasian individuals, made up of three mothers and their six children. cDNA synthesis used all of the extracted RNA, with about 1.5 ug of RNA in each 15 ul reaction. In the second PCR, the M1S primer introduced both the sample barcodes and 2-4 random nucleotides. Over 8 million TCR beta CDR3 reads were obtained for each mother, and about 3 million reads were obtained for each child. Thymic selection shapes the output of TCR recombination in a similar way in related and unrelated pairs, and inherited differences have a minor effect. Normalized repertoire overlap was always found to be slightly, but never significantly, higher in related mother-child pairs than in unrelated mother-child pairs. Persistent microchimeric T cell clones were not detected, at a sensitivity of 95 to 100 clones per million clonotypes. The study used deep NGS to compare TCR beta repertoires of mothers and children, seeking features distinguishing related mother-child pairs from unrelated individuals. Mothers averaged roughly 40 +/- 4 years of age and children averaged about 10 +/- 4 years. Libraries were sequenced on Illumina HiSeq 2000 with 100+100 nt paired-end reads after adapter ligation with NEBNext reagents. To prevent cross-contamination, the mother and child libraries were prepared a month apart and were sequenced in separate runs. For each donor, somewhere between about 450,000 and 2,000,000 distinct TCR beta clonotypes were identified. Naive TCR beta clonotypes were estimated from low-frequency clonotypes matched to each donor's FACS-determined naive share, without sorting.

The clonotype was recovered from a girl aged 2 to 9 in good health. The V and J segments used are TRBV24-1 and TRBJ2-1, with the D gene call left open. Sample: blood. This receptor has the CDR3 CATSEYNEQFF. The nucleotide sequence reads as follows: TGTGCCACCAGTGAATACAATGAGCAGTTCTTC.